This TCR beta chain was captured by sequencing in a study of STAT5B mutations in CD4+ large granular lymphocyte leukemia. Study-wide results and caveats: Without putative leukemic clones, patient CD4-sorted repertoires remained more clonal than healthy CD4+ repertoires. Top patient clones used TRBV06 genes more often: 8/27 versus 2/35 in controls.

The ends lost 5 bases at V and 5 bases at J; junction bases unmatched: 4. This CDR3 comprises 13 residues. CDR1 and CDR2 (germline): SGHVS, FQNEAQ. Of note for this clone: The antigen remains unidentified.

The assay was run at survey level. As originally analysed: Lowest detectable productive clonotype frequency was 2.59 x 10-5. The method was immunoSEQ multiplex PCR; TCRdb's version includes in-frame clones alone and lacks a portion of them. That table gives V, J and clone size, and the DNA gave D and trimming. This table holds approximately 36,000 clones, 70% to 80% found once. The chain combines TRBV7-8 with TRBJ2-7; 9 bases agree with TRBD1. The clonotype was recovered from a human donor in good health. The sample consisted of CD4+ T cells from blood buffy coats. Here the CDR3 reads CASSRTGAHEQYF. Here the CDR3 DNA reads TGTGCCAGCAGCCGGACAGGGGCCCACGAGCAGTACTTC.